This paragraph covers one T cell receptor (beta chain) sequence. Its recognized antigen is unknown. No quality values exist for individual bases; no much larger clone is one base distant. The sample comes from a study of cytomegalovirus exposure and HLA in healthy donors (dated by TCRdb to the late 2010s). Background on the whole study: An earlier analysis of some 600 of the donors reported approximately 260 Gb of sequence data and 95 million to 120 million unique TCR beta sequences obtained from around 190 million T cells. Around 320 gigabases of sequencing data and approximately 85 million unique TCR sequences were included in an early release covering several hundred HLA-typed donors. Of the roughly 400 genotyped donors, more than 75% were placed in the genetic ancestry cluster associated with self-reported Caucasian donors. The aim of the study was to test whether cataloging public T cell receptors could identify signatures of past pathogen exposure. The T cell repertoires of about 700 subjects were profiled by immunosequencing and related to cytomegalovirus serostatus. A separate validation cohort of approximately 120 different subjects was used in addition to the approximately 700-subject first cohort. The study combined high-throughput TCR immunosequencing, statistical association of individual TCRs with disease status, and machine learning to predict cytomegalovirus infection status. To study patterns of TCR occurrence, a later analysis re-analyzed previously published TCR beta repertoires from just over 650 donors and added high-resolution HLA genotyping. Rather than drawing on any new phenotypic data, the later analysis identified candidate immune exposures from TCR beta sequences and the way those sequences occurred across donors. To decide whether each TCR beta V gene segment behaved as functional or pseudogenic, an earlier analysis of nearly 600 of the donors relied on high-throughput TCR beta sequencing. Alongside the repertoire data, information on donor age, sex, ethnicity and CMV serostatus was compiled. Genome-wide SNP genotypes for about 65% of the 666 donors were used in a later genetic analysis, which treated that subset as a discovery cohort. All discovery cohort repertoires had been generated on a single sequencing platform. Both class I and class II loci were covered by HLA typing, at four-digit resolution. Typing coverage differed by locus: A, B, C, DRB1 and DQB1 were typed in about 629-640 donors, DQA1 in 500 to 550, DPA1 in some 570, and DPB1 in just under 490. About five DR-DQ haplotypes were handled as single units for association and clustering, since linkage in the cohort was strong. Across around 400 genotyped donors of the cohort, an average of about 240,000 unique TCR beta nucleotide sequences per donor were sequenced, and roughly 20% of those sequences were non-productive. Points the paper makes about the study in general: Because some donors lacked HLA typing at each locus, the association tests relied only on the typed subset. The authors suggested that the approach could potentially be generalized to other disease states and immunological phenotypes. Only TCR beta chains were sequenced in this cohort, and the absence of alpha or paired-chain data limited detectable features. Presence/absence analyses assumed roughly uniform sequencing depth across donors, an assumption that may not hold. A later analysis found that TCR association rates varied across HLA loci, with DRB1 alleles showing the most associated TCRs and HLA-C alleles the fewest. A group of highly shared sequence variants was considered likely to be a technical artifact of the sequencing pipeline. Most TCR sequences were seen in very few donors, while some public TCRs were found in many individuals. Correlated functional status among segregating V segments might reflect linkage disequilibrium, but an unknown experimental factor could not be ruled out. When HLA alleles, especially DR and DQ, strongly co-occurred, attributing TCR associations to individual alleles was difficult. Because the 87-base-pair reads could not distinguish some IMGT-functional V segments, including TRBV6-2 and TRBV6-3, those segments were excluded. CMV serostatus was the only immune exposure information available for the cohort. Because counts were too low, seventeen rarely observed V segments, including chromosome 9 orphons, were excluded from the earlier analysis of around 640 of the donors. In an earlier analysis of 587 of the donors, most TCR beta V segments appeared in productive rearrangements about 87% or about 30% of the time, broadly matching IMGT annotations. A later analysis found that HLA-associated TCR beta chains were more clonally expanded and had lower generation probabilities than equally common non-associated chains. In vitro tests confirmed that a few of the cytomegalovirus-associated TCR beta chains recognize cytomegalovirus antigens. The study listed 164 TCR beta chains as associated with cytomegalovirus. In a later analysis, most CMV-associated TCR beta chains were found to appear HLA-restricted, with HLA associations seemingly driven largely by CMV exposure. Cytomegalovirus status was reported to be diagnosed by the classifier with high specificity and sensitivity in both the original and validation cohorts. A further reported finding was that TCR beta sequences accurately predicted the HLA-A and HLA-B alleles for most subjects in the first cohort. An association between a missense DCLRE1C variant and V-gene and J-gene trimming of TCR beta chains was found in a later genetic analysis and replicated in an independent cohort. Several of the top co-occurrence clusters appeared to be linked to parvovirus B19, influenza, CMV and Epstein-Barr virus, according to a later analysis. In a later genetic analysis, fewer N-insertions in productive TCRs were reported among donors in an Asian-associated ancestry cluster than the roughly 700-donor mean. A later analysis associated about 17,000 TCR beta sequences with specific HLA alleles at a false discovery rate of 0.05.

The cohort comprised 710 or so healthy bone marrow donors. All cohort members were sampled while nominally healthy, although unrecorded immune exposures were likely present. The donor tested CMV seronegative, placing the donor among the 300 to 400 seronegative members of the cohort. Each donor provided a peripheral blood sample, and peripheral blood mononuclear cells were used for TCR beta sequencing. Genomic DNA was extracted from the blood cell samples with the Qiagen DNeasy Blood Extraction Kit. Libraries were built with the immunoSEQ multiplex PCR assay. For the multiplex PCR, a mixture combining 60 forward primers for TCR Vbeta segments and 13 reverse primers for TCR Jbeta segments was used. Amplification of the CDR3 region of rearranged TCR beta genes was performed with a multiplex PCR assay on genomic DNA. Amplified TCR beta libraries were sequenced as 87-base-pair reads on the Illumina HiSeq System. From the authors' description of their analysis: In a later analysis, around 80 million unique TCR beta chains were counted across the approximately 620 repertoires, and roughly 10 million of these chains were shared by at least two donors. Raw reads were error-corrected and collapsed into unique sequences with a nearest-neighbor algorithm that merged closely related sequences to remove PCR and sequencing errors. To assign V, D and J gene segments, CDR3 sequences were aligned to IMGT reference sequences. For a sequence to be retained, a match of at least six nucleotides was required to both a V gene segment and a J gene segment. Rearrangements were classified as productive when the CDR3 lacked stop codons and remained in frame with V and J, and all other rearrangements were classified as non-productive. CDR3 was defined by IMGT convention, running from the second conserved V-encoded cysteine to the conserved J-encoded phenylalanine. The earlier analysis of roughly 590 of the donors excluded any sequence lacking an unambiguous match to a single V gene segment. In an earlier analysis of roughly 600 of the donors, a V segment was called functional when productive rearrangements were above 56.7%, and segregating when the standard deviation between donors exceeded 5%. A statistical classification framework was built to diagnose cytomegalovirus status from the catalog of TCR beta chain sequences. In a later analysis, TCR nucleotide sequences were compared against IMGT/GENE-DB human TR gene sequences so that V and J genes could be assigned. A later analysis assigned CDR3 sequences and most-parsimonious VDJ recombination scenarios with the TCRdist pipeline. In a later analysis, each TCR beta chain was defined by its CDR3 amino acid sequence together with its V-gene family, and reads without a unique V-gene family were excluded. In a later analysis, 500 to 700 highly shared, low-generation-probability nucleotide sequences were removed to address suspected cross-contamination and a sequencing artifact. In a later analysis, a clonal expansion index was calculated for each public chain from normalized within-repertoire ranks of inferred template counts. A later analysis computed generation probabilities with a VDJ recombination model fitted to out-of-frame rearrangements, and checked the results against IGoR. A later analysis scored TCR-TCR, TCR-HLA and TCR-CMV co-occurrence with hypergeometric tests, applying a repertoire-size bias correction to TCR pairs. To estimate false discovery rates, a later analysis permuted the HLA or CMV assignments 20 times. A later analysis grouped co-occurring TCRs with DBSCAN, adding TCRdist sequence similarity when clustering within HLA-allele-positive subsets. Co-occurrence clustering excluded repertoires with fewer than 30,000 or more than 120,000 public chains, plus five with anomalous nucleotide sharing. Here the immuneACCESS table is served through TCRdb, limited to in-frame sequences with V and J called. Missing clones are a known gap in these copies; in checked studies unresolved V genes cover under half, and the rest lacks a known reason. The V and J calls and clone size come from that table; D and trimming were worked out from the DNA. The sample data list around 180,000 clones, and about 85% of these were observed just once. Clones ranked in the top ten supply 1% of the sample.

Cut back by 5 bases and 2 bases, the V and J ends lie 13 bases apart. From a lookup of the germline V gene, CDR1 and CDR2 are SQVTM and ANQGSEA. Spanning cysteine to phenylalanine, the CDR3 consists of 14 amino acids. CDR3 DNA is the only sequence kept; it has 42 bases, read in frame from the first base. The material sequenced was PBMCs. The sequence is built from TRBV29-1 and TRBJ2-1, with no confident D gene call. The receptor was isolated from a boy between 2 and 10 years old in good health and CMV-seronegative. The CDR3 protein: CSVPHSLTYNEQFF. The nucleotide sequence is TGCAGCGTTCCCCACTCCTTAACCTACAATGAGCAGTTCTTC.